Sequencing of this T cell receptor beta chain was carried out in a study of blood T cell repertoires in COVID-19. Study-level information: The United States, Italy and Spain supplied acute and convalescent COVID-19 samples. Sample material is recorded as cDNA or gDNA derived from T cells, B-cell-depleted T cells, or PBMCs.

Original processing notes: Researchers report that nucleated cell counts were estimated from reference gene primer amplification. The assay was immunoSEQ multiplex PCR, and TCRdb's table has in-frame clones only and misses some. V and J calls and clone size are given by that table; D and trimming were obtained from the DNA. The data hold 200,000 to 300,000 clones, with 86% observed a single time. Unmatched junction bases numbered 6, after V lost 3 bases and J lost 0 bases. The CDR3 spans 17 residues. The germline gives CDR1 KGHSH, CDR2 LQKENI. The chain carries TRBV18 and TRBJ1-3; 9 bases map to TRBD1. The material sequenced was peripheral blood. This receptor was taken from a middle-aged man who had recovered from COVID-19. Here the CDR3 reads CASSPTGQGISGNTIYF. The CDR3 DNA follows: TGTGCCAGCTCACCCACGGGACAGGGAATCTCTGGAAACACCATATATTTT. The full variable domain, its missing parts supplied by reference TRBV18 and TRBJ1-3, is NAGVMQNPRHLVRRRGQEARLRCSPMKGHSHVYWYRQLPEEGLKFMVYLQKENIIDESGMPKERFSAEFPKEGPSILRIQQVVRGDSAAYFCASSPTGQGISGNTIYFGEGSWLTVV.